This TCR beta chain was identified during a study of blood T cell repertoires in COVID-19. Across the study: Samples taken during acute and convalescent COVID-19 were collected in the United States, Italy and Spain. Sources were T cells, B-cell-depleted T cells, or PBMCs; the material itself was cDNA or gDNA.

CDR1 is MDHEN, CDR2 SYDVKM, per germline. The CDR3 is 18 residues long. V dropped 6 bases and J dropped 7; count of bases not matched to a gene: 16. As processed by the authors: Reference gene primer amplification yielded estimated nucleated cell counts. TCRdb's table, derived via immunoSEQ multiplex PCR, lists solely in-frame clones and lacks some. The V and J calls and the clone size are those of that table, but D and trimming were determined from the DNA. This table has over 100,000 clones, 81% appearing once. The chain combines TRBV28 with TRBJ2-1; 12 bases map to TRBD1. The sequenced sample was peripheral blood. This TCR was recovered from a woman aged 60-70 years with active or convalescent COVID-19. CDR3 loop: CASSSPGRGTGGENEQFF. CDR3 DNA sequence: TGTGCCAGCAGCTCCCCGGGGCGCGGGACAGGGGGCGAAAATGAGCAGTTCTTC.